The 5 T cell receptor beta chains listed next were all sequenced from one sample in a study of cytomegalovirus exposure and HLA in healthy donors. The PCR had 60 Vbeta and 13 Jbeta primers. Sequencing was performed with immunoSEQ multiplex PCR; in TCRdb, only in-frame clones are kept and a portion is missing. The sample has approximately 110,000 clones, more than 70% seen once. Sequenced input: PBMCs. The receptors derive from a man aged 25-45 years in good health and CMV-seronegative.

The chain combines TRBV7-2 with TRBJ2-7; 8 nucleotides line up with TRBD1. The length of the CDR3 is 14 residues. CDR1 and CDR2 from the germline V gene are SGHTA and FQGNSA. Trimming cost V 5 bases and J 6 bases; bases outside gene matches: 9. This chain's CDR3 is CASSPLTGAGEQYF. In DNA form, the CDR3 reads TGTGCCAGCAGCCCTTTGACAGGGGCGGGCGAGCAGTACTTC.

The chain joins TRBV6-6 to TRBJ2-1; perhaps TRBD2 as D (6 bases). Germline CDR1 and CDR2: MNHNY and SVGAGI (reference sequence). Trimming removed 5 bases from V and 8 bases from J, with 10 bases in between. This CDR3 spans 12 amino acids. CDR3 amino acids: CASSKTSYEQFF. The CDR3, as DNA: TGTGCCAGCAGTAAAACTAGCTATGAGCAGTTCTTC.

The chain has TRBV19 and TRBJ1-1; no clear D gene. Germline assignment: CDR1 LNHDA and CDR2 SQIVND (reference sequence). The CDR3 contains 13 residues. V lost 6 bases to trimming and J lost 2 bases, with 10 bases between them. CDR3 sequence reads: CASSRGGNTEAFF. Written as DNA, the CDR3 is TGTGCCAGTAGCCGTGGAGGAAACACTGAAGCTTTCTTT.

V usage is TRBV6-5 and J usage is TRBJ1-2; the D gene is possibly TRBD1 (5 bases). This CDR3 is 11 amino acids long. The V gene lost 5 bases and the J gene lost 6 bases, with 7 bases spanning the gap. From germline, CDR1 is MNHEY and CDR2 SVGAGI. CDR3 region: CASSAGNGYTF. CDR3 DNA sequence: TGTGCCAGCAGTGCAGGGAATGGCTACACCTTC.

This chain connects TRBV9 to TRBJ2-7, with a possible D match to TRBD2 (5 bases). Germline V gene data show CDR1 as SGDLS and CDR2 as YYNGEE. Trimming cost V 0 bases and J 2 bases, with 12 bases left between them. The CDR3 is made up of 15 amino acids. DNA for the CDR3: TGTGCCAGCAGCGTAGCGCTAGCACCTACCTACGAGCAGTACTTC. Amino acids: CASSVALAPTYEQYF.